This is a list of T cell receptor beta chains from one sample in a study of control samples from healthy donors and cancer patients. Sequenced by immunoSEQ multiplex PCR; TCRdb stores in-frame clones only, minus some. The sample records roughly 170,000 clones, more than 85% being singletons. Sequencing input: blood. These receptors came from a middle-aged woman in good health. Both conserved end residues are part of each CDR3. D genes are given only for firm matches. Clone size appears in some rows only: once, few, many, or a class for an expanded clone.

d_call	cdr3_length	j_call	v_call	clone_size	cdr3_nt	cdr3_aa
-	15	TRBJ2-6	TRBV15	once	TGTGCCACCAGCACGACAGAAGGTGGGGCCAACGTCCTGACTTTC	CATSTTEGGANVLTF
TRBD1	14	TRBJ1-6	TRBV2	many	TGTGCCAGCAGTGAGGGGACAGGGCGTACACCCCTCCACTTT	CASSEGTGRTPLHF
-	15	TRBJ2-7	TRBV6-5	-	TGTGCCAGCAGTCTGCGAGGGCAGGGCGCCTACGAGCAGTACTTC	CASSLRGQGAYEQYF
-	11	TRBJ1-1	TRBV3-1/TRBV3-2	-	TGTGCCAGCAACGGTGGCACTGAAGCTTTCTTT	CASNGGTEAFF
-	17	TRBJ2-6	TRBV5-4	-	TGTGCCAGCAGCTCCGGGACTCTCAACTCTGGGGCCAACGTCCTGACTTTC	CASSSGTLNSGANVLTF
-	13	TRBJ1-1	TRBV11-3	-	TGTGCCAGCAGCCTCGACAGCAACACTGAAGCTTTCTTT	CASSLDSNTEAFF
TRBD2	16	TRBJ2-2	TRBV25-1	-	TGTGCCAGCAGTAGAGTTGGCGGGGGGAACACCGGGGAGCTGTTTTTT	CASSRVGGGNTGELFF
-	13	TRBJ1-1	TRBV2	-	TGTGCCAGCAGTGCAGGGCTGAACACTGAAGCTTTCTTT	CASSAGLNTEAFF
-	13	TRBJ2-5	TRBV5-6	-	TGTGCCAGCAGCTTGGGGTTCGGGGAGACCCAGTACTTC	CASSLGFGETQYF
-	15	TRBJ2-1	TRBV6-6	-	TGTGCCAGCAGTTACATCGCGGGGAGGAACAATGAGCAGTTCTTC	CASSYIAGRNNEQFF
TRBD1	14	TRBJ1-4	TRBV7-9	-	TGTGCCAGCAGCGAGGACAGGGGTGATGAAAAACTGTTTTTT	CASSEDRGDEKLFF
-	13	TRBJ2-1	TRBV6-2/TRBV6-3	-	TGTGCCAGCAGTTACTCGAAGATTAATGAGCAGTTCTTC	CASSYSKINEQFF
-	13	TRBJ2-1	TRBV6-2/TRBV6-3	-	TGTGCCAGCAGTTACTCGGGCGTGAAGGAGCAGTTCTTC	CASSYSGVKEQFF
-	14	TRBJ2-1	TRBV2	once	TGTGCCATGGAAACATCAAGGGTAGGCAATGAGCAGTTCTTC	CAMETSRVGNEQFF
-	16	TRBJ2-3	TRBV18	-	TGTGCCAGCTCACCACCTCGGGCGGCTGGAACAGATACGCAGTATTTT	CASSPPRAAGTDTQYF
-	15	TRBJ1-2	TRBV5-4	once	TGTGCCAGCAGCTCCAACCGCGGACAGAACTATGGCTACACCTTC	CASSSNRGQNYGYTF
TRBD1	13	TRBJ1-2	TRBV29-1	-	TGCAGCATTGAAACAGGGGGAGCTTATGGCTACACCTTC	CSIETGGAYGYTF
-	14	TRBJ1-6	TRBV7-8	-	TGTGCCAGCCGCGAGACAGGAGGTAATTCACCCCTCCACTTT	CASRETGGNSPLHF
-	15	TRBJ2-2	TRBV19	-	TGTGCCAGTAGTGGGACACCTCTCAGCACCGGGGAGCTGTTTTTT	CASSGTPLSTGELFF
-	13	TRBJ2-3	TRBV6-5	-	TGTGCCAGCAGAGGAGGGGCCATCGATACGCAGTATTTT	CASRGGAIDTQYF
-	17	TRBJ1-2	TRBV13	-	TGTGCCAGCAGCTTACCCACGGGGGCGACTGAGGACTATGGCTACACCTTC	CASSLPTGATEDYGYTF
TRBD1	13	TRBJ1-2	TRBV7-9	-	TGTGCCAGCAGGTCCGGGACAGGATACGGCTACACCTTC	CASRSGTGYGYTF
-	17	TRBJ2-7	TRBV6-6	-	TGTGCCAGCAGTCCCCAGGTCTTGACAGGCACCTCCTACGAGCAGTACTTC	CASSPQVLTGTSYEQYF
TRBD1	15	TRBJ1-1	TRBV6-5	-	TGTGCCAGCAGGCTCCGGGACAGGTTGAACACTGAAGCTTTCTTT	CASRLRDRLNTEAFF
TRBD1	13	TRBJ1-2	TRBV6-2/TRBV6-3	-	TGTGCCAGCAGCCCCAGGACAGGGAAGGGCTACACCTTC	CASSPRTGKGYTF
-	13	TRBJ1-2	TRBV5-1	-	TGCGCCAGCAGAGAGGAACAGGCGCCGGGCTACACCTTC	CASREEQAPGYTF